Following are 23 T cell receptor beta chains from one sample sequenced in a study of shared clonotypes between healthy human individuals. Generated by immunoSEQ multiplex PCR, the TCRdb table keeps only in-frame clones and is missing some. The table includes 550,000 to 800,000 clones, approximately 79% detected once. The material sequenced was memory CD4+ T cells sorted from blood. Subset here: CD45RA-negative fraction. These receptors all come from a woman aged 25-40 years in good health.

This chain links TRBV19 with TRBJ2-3; TRBD2 matches at 10 bases. The junction had 16 bases not matched to a gene; V was cut back by 7 bases and J by 6 bases. The germline CDR1 and CDR2 sequences are LNHDA and SQIVND (reference sequence). The CDR3 totals 17 residues. CDR3 bases: TGTGCCAGTATGGGCCGCGGGGCTAGCGGGAGTTTTGATACGCAGTATTTT. This translates into CASMGRGASGSFDTQYF.

This clone appeared many times. The chain links TRBV7-9 to TRBJ1-3; unclear D gene. The V end lost 2 bases, the J end lost 4 bases, and 6 bases lay between the germline ends. The CDR3 runs to 13 residues. CDR1 and CDR2 from the germline V gene are SEHNR and FQNEAQ (reference sequence). Written as DNA, the CDR3 is TGTGCCAGCAGCTTATTCTCGGGAAACACCATATATTTT. This codes for CASSLFSGNTIYF. The full variable domain, in which reference TRBV7-9 and TRBJ1-3 provide the parts outside the CDR3, is DTGVSQNPRHKITKRGQNVTFRCDPISEHNRLYWYRQTLGQGPEFLTYFQNEAQLEKSRLLSDRFSAERPKGSFSTLEIQRTEQGDSAMYLCASSLFSGNTIYFGEGSWLTVV.

The chain couples TRBV7-3 to TRBJ1-1, with D unclear. V lost 4 bases to trimming and J lost 4 bases, with 19 bases between them. Looked up from germline, CDR1 is SGHTA and CDR2 is FQGTGA. The CDR3 covers 16 residues. The CDR3 DNA follows: TGTGCCAGCAGCTCCTCGGGAGACTTTGGGCTCACTGAAGCTTTCTTT. This translates into CASSSSGDFGLTEAFF.

The chain has TRBV25-1 and TRBJ1-4; possible D gene TRBD1, 6 bases. The CDR3 sequence is 17 residues long. Trimming left V 3 bases short and J 2 bases short, with 16 bases between. Germline CDR1 reads MGHDK; CDR2 reads SYGVNS. This CDR3 reads CASSDHRQAATNEKLFF. The CDR3 nucleotides are TGTGCCAGCAGTGACCATCGACAGGCGGCTACTAATGAAAAACTGTTTTTT.

This clone has more than one count but fewer than ten. The chain carries TRBV6-1 and TRBJ2-7; D is possibly TRBD2 (6 bases). With 6 bases removed from V and 6 bases from J, the gap between germline ends came to 18 bases. There are 14 residues in the CDR3. Germline-derived CDR1 and CDR2 are MNHNS and SASEGT. This CDR3 reads CASRRDFSVGEQYF. CDR3 DNA sequence: TGTGCCAGCAGAAGGGACTTTAGCGTCGGCGAGCAGTACTTC.

The rearrangement joins TRBV7-8 to TRBJ2-3; D call uncertain. This CDR3 is 15 amino acids long. Germline CDR1 SGHVS, CDR2 FQNEAQ. Deletions cut 1 base from V and 4 bases from J, with 12 bases between. The CDR3 sequence is CASSLVLKFADTQYF. CDR3 DNA sequence: TGTGCCAGCAGCTTAGTACTAAAATTCGCAGATACGCAGTATTTT.

This chain uses TRBV27 with TRBJ2-7, with D perhaps matching TRBD2 (5 bases). V was shortened by 8 bases and J by 3 bases, with 17 bases between the two germline ends. Germline lookup yields CDR1 MNHEY and CDR2 SMNVEV (reference sequence). This CDR3 is built from 14 residues. CDR3 DNA: TGTGCCAGCGGCCCTGGAGCGGCCTTCTACGAGCAGTACTTC. Protein: CASGPGAAFYEQYF.

This chain connects TRBV27 to TRBJ2-1, with 11 bases matching TRBD1. The CDR3 length is 17 residues. Per germline, CDR1 MNHEY and CDR2 SMNVEV (reference sequence). The junction had 12 bases not matched to a gene; V was cut back by 7 bases and J by 4 bases. The CDR3 DNA follows: TGTGCCAGCACCCTACACGGAGGACAGGGGGCATACAATGAGCAGTTCTTC. Residues: CASTLHGGQGAYNEQFF.

The chain is built from TRBV2 and TRBJ1-1; D perhaps matches TRBD1 (5 bases). Germline CDR1 is SNHLY and CDR2 is FYNNEI. The CDR3 extends over 14 amino acids. Between the trimmed V and J ends, which lost 9 bases and 0 bases, there was a span of 14 bases. As DNA, the CDR3 is TGTGCCAGTACGACAGAGAGTGTGAACACTGAAGCTTTCTTT. Translation gives CASTTESVNTEAFF.

The chain joins TRBV6-1 to TRBJ1-4; D is uncertain. The V gene's germline CDR1 is MNHNS and CDR2 SASEGT. CDR3 size: 13 residues. The V gene lost 3 bases and the J gene lost 5 bases, with 7 bases spanning the gap. In nucleotides, the CDR3 is TGTGCCAGCAGTGAGGCACCAAATGAAAAACTGTTTTTT. Translation gives CASSEAPNEKLFF.

This chain connects TRBV6-6 to TRBJ2-3; D not certain. Trimming shortened V by 8 bases and J by 2 bases, and 14 bases separated the two germline ends. CDR1 and CDR2 (germline): MNHNY, SVGAGI (reference sequence). The CDR3 contains 14 residues. The CDR3 coding sequence is TGTGCCAGCCCTATATTCGGCGACACAGATACGCAGTATTTT. Its translation: CASPIFGDTDTQYF.

The chain uses TRBV19 and TRBJ1-3, with D perhaps TRBD1 (6 bases). This CDR3 has 16 amino acids. CDR1 and CDR2 (germline): LNHDA, SQIVND (reference sequence). V was shortened by 6 bases and J by 0 bases, with 15 bases between the two germline ends. Here the CDR3 reads CASSKTRGRSGNTIYF. The CDR3 bases are TGTGCCAGTAGCAAGACCAGGGGACGCTCTGGAAACACCATATATTTT. Based on the CDR3 plus reference TRBV19 and TRBJ1-3, the full variable domain is DGGITQSPKYLFRKEGQNVTLSCEQNLNHDAMYWYRQDPGQGLRLIYYSQIVNDFQKGDIAEGYSVSREKKESFPLTVTSAQKNPTAFYLCASSKTRGRSGNTIYFGEGSWLTVV.

The genes are TRBV6-6 and TRBJ1-4; 10 positions match TRBD1. V dropped 4 bases and J dropped 8; count of bases not matched to a gene: 10. In germline, CDR1 is MNHNY, CDR2 SVGAGI (reference sequence). This CDR3 is 16 amino acids long. CDR3 sequence reads: CASSLGTGVLEEKLFF. For the CDR3, the DNA is TGTGCCAGCAGTTTGGGGACAGGGGTTCTCGAGGAAAAACTGTTTTTT.

The table lists this clone with a few counts. The rearrangement uses TRBV21-1 and TRBJ2-7. TRBV21-1 counts as a pseudogene. The CDR3 contains 15 residues. CDR3 amino acids: CASSKVPRTPYEQYF. The CDR3 bases are TGTGCCAGCAGCAAAGTCCCCAGGACCCCCTACGAGCAGTACTTC.

The chain combines TRBV5-1 with TRBJ2-5; D might be TRBD2 (5 bases). The J call is uncertain, as TRBJ2-7 better fits the DNA end. Germline CDR1 and CDR2: SGHRS and YFSETQ. The CDR3 contains 13 residues. The CDR3 sequence is CASSLGGSNEQYF. In DNA form, the CDR3 reads TGCGCCAGCAGCTTGGGAGGGTCGAACGAGCAGTACTTC.

This chain connects TRBV11-1 to TRBJ2-1; 13 bases match TRBD2. J gave up 9 bases and V 1 base, and 3 bases lay outside the gene matches. The germline CDR1 and CDR2 sequences are SGHAT and FQDESV (reference sequence). The CDR3 covers 15 residues. The chain's CDR3 is CASSLGTSGSFEQFF. The CDR3 DNA reads as TGTGCCAGCAGCTTAGGGACTAGCGGGAGTTTTGAGCAGTTCTTC. The full variable domain, completed using reference TRBV11-1 and TRBJ2-1, is EAEVAQSPRYKITEKSQAVAFWCDPISGHATLYWYRQILGQGPELLVQFQDESVVDDSQLPKDRFSAERLKGVDSTLKIQPAELGDSAMYLCASSLGTSGSFEQFFGPGTRLTVL.

V and J are TRBV30 and TRBJ1-4, with D unresolved. The V end lost 5 bases, the J end lost 6 bases, and 19 bases lay between the germline ends. CDR3 length: 15 amino acids. Germline V gives CDR1 GTSNPN, CDR2 SVGIG (reference sequence). The CDR3 spells CAWSTYGLGYEKLFF. In DNA, the CDR3 is TGTGCCTGGTCCACCTACGGACTGGGATATGAAAAACTGTTTTTT.

This clone was detected a few times. The rearrangement links TRBV15 to TRBJ2-5, with 9 bases lining up with TRBD1. The V and J ends lost 11 bases and 5 bases, in that order; junction bases with no gene match: 6. The V gene's germline CDR1 is LNHNV and CDR2 YYDKDF (reference sequence). This CDR3 is 12 amino acids long. CDR3 region: CASTGGGETQYF. The CDR3 DNA follows: TGTGCCTCAACAGGGGGCGGGGAGACCCAGTACTTC.

This sequence joins TRBV19 and TRBJ2-5, with D unclear. The J call is in doubt because the DNA end fits TRBJ2-7 better. The CDR3 runs 13 residues. Germline lookup yields CDR1 LNHDA and CDR2 SQIVND (reference sequence). CDR3 DNA: TGTGCCAGTAGTCAGCAGGAGAGCTACGAGCAGTACTTC. Translating gives CASSQQESYEQYF.

The chain has TRBV25-1 and TRBJ2-3; D gene unclear. Germline loops: CDR1 MGHDK, CDR2 SYGVNS. The CDR3 is 14 amino acids. V shed 4 bases and J shed 0 bases, with 8 bases lying between them. The CDR3 DNA reads as TGTGCCAGCAGTGGTACGGGCAGCACAGATACGCAGTATTTT. This translates into CASSGTGSTDTQYF.

This rearrangement joins TRBV10-1 to TRBJ1-1; D is unresolved. V was shortened by 5 bases and J by 0 bases, with 7 bases between the two germline ends. CDR3 length equals 13 residues. CDR1 WNHNN and CDR2 SYGVQD come from the germline V gene (reference sequence). In DNA form, the CDR3 reads TGCGCCAGCAGTTCCGGTTTGAACACTGAAGCTTTCTTT. Translation: CASSSGLNTEAFF.

The CDR3 region is CASNLAGETTGELFF. The CDR3 DNA follows: TGTGCCAGCAACCTAGCGGGAGAGACCACCGGGGAGCTGTTTTTT. The chain combines TRBV6-6 with TRBJ2-2; 10 nucleotides agree with TRBD2. This CDR3 region has 15 residues. Germline V gene lookup returns CDR1 MNHNY and CDR2 SVGAGI (reference sequence). Trimming at V came to 7 bases and at J to 4 bases, leaving 6 bases not matched to a gene.

The gene calls are TRBV10-3 and TRBJ1-2; no clear D gene. This CDR3 has 14 residues. Germline CDR1 ENHRY, CDR2 SYGVKD. Trimming pared 4 bases from V and 8 bases from J, leaving 17 bases between. Here the CDR3 DNA reads TGTGCCATCAGTGCCGGTTTATCCACCGACGGCTACACCTTC. Encoded protein: CAISAGLSTDGYTF.